The clone carrying this T cell receptor (beta chain) showed up just a few times. The antigen is undetermined. With no exceptions, donors were healthy Caucasians. J gave up 2 bases and V 1 base, and 2 bases lay outside the gene matches. The CDR3 loop spans 15 amino acids. Germline-derived CDR1 and CDR2 are MGHRA and YSYEKL. The data originate from a study of identical twins. Regarding the study as a whole: Excess twin sharing in beta out-of-frame sequences was weaker. The study based its conclusions on cross-sectional statistical analysis and did not follow the same donors.

Unique molecular identifiers were in the cDNA, with template-switch universal primer binding. TCRdb fed the 5' RACE reads into MiXCR, producing one record per CDR3 protein. This sample yields under 350,000 distinct CDR3 sequences, of which 8% to 9.5% are seen a single time; approximately 6.6% belongs to the top ten. These sequences were also reported in another study, on yellow fever vaccine responses in identical twins.

This chain joins TRBV4-1 and TRBJ2-1; 7 bases match TRBD2. The TCR sequence derives from a woman aged 18-29 years in good health. Sequenced material: CD8+ T cells sorted from blood. The CDR3 DNA reads TGCGCCAGCAGCCAAGGGGGACTAACCTACAATGAGCAGTTCTTC. Its protein is CASSQGGLTYNEQFF.